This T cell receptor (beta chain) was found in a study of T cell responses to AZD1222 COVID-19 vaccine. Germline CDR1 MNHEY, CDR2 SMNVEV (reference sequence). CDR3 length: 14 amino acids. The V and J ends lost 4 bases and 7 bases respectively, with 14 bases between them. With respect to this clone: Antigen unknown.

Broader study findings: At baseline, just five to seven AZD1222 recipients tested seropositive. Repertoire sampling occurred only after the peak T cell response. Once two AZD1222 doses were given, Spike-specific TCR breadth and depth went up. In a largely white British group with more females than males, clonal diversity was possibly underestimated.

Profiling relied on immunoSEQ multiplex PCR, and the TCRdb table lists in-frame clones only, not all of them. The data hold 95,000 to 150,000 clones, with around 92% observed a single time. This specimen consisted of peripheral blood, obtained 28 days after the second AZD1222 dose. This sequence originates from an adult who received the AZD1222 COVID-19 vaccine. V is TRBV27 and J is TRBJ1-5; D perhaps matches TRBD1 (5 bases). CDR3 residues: CASSWGGQGQPQHF. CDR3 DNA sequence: TGTGCCAGCAGTTGGGGCGGACAAGGGCAGCCCCAGCATTTT.